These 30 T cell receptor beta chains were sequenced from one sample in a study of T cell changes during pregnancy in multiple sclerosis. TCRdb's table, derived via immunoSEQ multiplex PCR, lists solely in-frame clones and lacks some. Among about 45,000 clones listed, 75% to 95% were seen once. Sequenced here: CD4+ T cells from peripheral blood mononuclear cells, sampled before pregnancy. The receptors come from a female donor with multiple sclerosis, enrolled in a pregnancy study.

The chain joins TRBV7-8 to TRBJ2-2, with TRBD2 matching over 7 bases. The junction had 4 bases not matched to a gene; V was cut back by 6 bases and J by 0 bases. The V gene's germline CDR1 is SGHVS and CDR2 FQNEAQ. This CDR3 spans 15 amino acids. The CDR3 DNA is TGTGCCAGCAGGAAACTAGCGACGAACACCGGGGAGCTGTTTTTT. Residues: CASRKLATNTGELFF.

The CDR3 sequence: CASSRGQAKTGIQYF. CDR3 bases: TGTGCCAGCAGCCGGGGACAGGCGAAAACAGGCATTCAGTACTTC. The chain has TRBV14 and TRBJ2-4, with 8 positions matching TRBD1. V gave up 4 bases and J gave up 9 bases; unmatched junction bases: 11. Germline CDR1 and CDR2: SGHDN and FVKESK. The CDR3 has 15 amino acids.

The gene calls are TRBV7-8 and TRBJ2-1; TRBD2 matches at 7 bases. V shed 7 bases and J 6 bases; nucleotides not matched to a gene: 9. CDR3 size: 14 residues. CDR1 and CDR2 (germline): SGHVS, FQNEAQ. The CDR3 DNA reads TGTGCCAGCATCCTGGGGAGGGTGATCAATGAGCAGTTCTTC. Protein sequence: CASILGRVINEQFF.

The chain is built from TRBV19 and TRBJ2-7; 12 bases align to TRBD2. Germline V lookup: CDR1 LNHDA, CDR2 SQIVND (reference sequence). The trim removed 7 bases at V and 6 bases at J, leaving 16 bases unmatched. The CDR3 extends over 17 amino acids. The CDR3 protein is CASKSSYSASGRGEQYF. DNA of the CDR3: TGTGCCAGTAAGTCGTCGTATAGTGCTAGCGGGAGGGGCGAGCAGTACTTC.

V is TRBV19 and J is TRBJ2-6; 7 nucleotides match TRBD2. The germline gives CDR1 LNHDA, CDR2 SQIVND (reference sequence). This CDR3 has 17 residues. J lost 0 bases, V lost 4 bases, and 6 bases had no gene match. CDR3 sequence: CASSTGREVSGANVLTF. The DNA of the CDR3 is TGTGCCAGTAGTACTGGCCGGGAGGTCTCTGGGGCCAACGTCCTGACTTTC.

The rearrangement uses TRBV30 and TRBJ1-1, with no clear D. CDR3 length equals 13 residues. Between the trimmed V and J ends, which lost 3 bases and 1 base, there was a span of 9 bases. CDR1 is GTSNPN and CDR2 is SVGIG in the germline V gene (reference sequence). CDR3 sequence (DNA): TGTGCCTGGAGCCCTTCCCCGAACACTGAAGCTTTCTTT. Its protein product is CAWSPSPNTEAFF.

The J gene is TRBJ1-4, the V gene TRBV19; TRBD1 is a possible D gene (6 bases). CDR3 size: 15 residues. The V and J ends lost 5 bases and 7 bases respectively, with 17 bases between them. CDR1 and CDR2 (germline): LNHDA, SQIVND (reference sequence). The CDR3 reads CASSARTGWGEKLFF. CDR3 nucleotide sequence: TGTGCCAGTAGTGCCAGAACAGGGTGGGGTGAAAAACTGTTTTTT. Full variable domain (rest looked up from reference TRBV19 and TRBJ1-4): DGGITQSPKYLFRKEGQNVTLSCEQNLNHDAMYWYRQDPGQGLRLIYYSQIVNDFQKGDIAEGYSVSREKKESFPLTVTSAQKNPTAFYLCASSARTGWGEKLFFGSGTQLSVL.

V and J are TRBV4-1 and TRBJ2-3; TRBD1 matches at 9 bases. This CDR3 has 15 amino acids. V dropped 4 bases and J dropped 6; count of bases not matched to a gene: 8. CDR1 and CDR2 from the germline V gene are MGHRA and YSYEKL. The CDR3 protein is CASSLQGAQGDTQYF. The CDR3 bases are TGCGCCAGCAGCCTACAGGGGGCCCAAGGGGATACGCAGTATTTT.

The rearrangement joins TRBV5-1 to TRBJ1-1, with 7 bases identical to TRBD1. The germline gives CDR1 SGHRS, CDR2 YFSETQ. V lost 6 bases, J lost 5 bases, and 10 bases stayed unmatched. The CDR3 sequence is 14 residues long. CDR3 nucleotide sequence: TGCGCCAGCACTAAACAGGGGTTTGGTACTGAAGCTTTCTTT. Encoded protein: CASTKQGFGTEAFF.

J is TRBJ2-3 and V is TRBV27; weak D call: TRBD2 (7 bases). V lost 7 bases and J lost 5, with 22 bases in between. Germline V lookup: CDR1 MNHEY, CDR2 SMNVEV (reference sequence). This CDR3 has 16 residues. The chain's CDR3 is CASNPAAGAPEDTQYF. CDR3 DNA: TGTGCCAGCAACCCTGCGGCGGGGGCACCGGAAGATACGCAGTATTTT.

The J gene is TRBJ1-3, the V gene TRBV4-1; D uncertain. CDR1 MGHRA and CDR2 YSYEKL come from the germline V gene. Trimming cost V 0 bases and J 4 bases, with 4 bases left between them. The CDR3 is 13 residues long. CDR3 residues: CASSQDRGNTIYF. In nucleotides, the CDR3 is TGCGCCAGCAGCCAAGATCGGGGAAACACCATATATTTT.

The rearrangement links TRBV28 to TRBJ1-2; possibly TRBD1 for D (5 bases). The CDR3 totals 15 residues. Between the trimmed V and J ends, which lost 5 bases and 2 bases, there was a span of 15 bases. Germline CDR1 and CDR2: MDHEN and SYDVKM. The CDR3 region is CASSPPGVGNYGYTF. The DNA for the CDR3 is TGTGCCAGCAGTCCTCCGGGGGTGGGCAACTATGGCTACACCTTC.

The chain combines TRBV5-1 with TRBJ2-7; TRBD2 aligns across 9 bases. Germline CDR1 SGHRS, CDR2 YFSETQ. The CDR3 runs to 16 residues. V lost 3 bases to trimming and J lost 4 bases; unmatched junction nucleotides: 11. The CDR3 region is CASSSRGSGGVYEQYF. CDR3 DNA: TGCGCCAGCAGCTCCCGGGGTAGCGGGGGAGTTTACGAGCAGTACTTC.

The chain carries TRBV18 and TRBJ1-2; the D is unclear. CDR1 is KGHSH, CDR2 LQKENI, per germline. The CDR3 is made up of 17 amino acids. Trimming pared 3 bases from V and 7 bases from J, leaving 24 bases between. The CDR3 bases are TGTGCCAGCTCACCTGTGGTCGCTGTTGAAGGATACAGTGGCTACACCTTC. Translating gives CASSPVVAVEGYSGYTF.

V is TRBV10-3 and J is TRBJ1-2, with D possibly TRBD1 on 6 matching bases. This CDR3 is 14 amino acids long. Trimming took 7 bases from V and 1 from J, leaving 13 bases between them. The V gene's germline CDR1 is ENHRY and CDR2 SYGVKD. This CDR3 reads CAITPDSLNYGYTF. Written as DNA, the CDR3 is TGTGCCATCACCCCGGACAGCCTTAACTATGGCTACACCTTC.

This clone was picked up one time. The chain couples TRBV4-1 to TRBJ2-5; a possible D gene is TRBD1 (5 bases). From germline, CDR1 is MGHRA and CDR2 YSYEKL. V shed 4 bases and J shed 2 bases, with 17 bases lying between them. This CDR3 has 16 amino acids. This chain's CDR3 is CASSPWGNPGQETQYF. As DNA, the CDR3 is TGCGCCAGCAGCCCATGGGGCAACCCAGGGCAAGAGACCCAGTACTTC.

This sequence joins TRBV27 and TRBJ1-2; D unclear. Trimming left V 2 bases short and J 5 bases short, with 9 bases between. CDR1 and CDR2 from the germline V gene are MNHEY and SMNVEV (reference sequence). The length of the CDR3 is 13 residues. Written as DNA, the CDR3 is TGTGCCAGCAGTTTAACCGCGACTTATGGCTACACCTTC. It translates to CASSLTATYGYTF.

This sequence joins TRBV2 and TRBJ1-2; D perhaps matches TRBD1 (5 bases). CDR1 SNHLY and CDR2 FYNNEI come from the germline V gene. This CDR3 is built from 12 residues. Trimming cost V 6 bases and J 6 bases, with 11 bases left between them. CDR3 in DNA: TGTGCCAGCAGCGAGACAGTGGATGGCTACACCTTC. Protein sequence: CASSETVDGYTF.

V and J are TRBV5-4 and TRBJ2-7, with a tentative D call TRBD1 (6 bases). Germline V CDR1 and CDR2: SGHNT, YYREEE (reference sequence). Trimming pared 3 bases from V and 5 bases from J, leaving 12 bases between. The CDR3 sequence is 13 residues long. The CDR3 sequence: CASSSTGTHEQYF. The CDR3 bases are TGTGCCAGCAGCTCCACAGGGACCCACGAGCAGTACTTC.

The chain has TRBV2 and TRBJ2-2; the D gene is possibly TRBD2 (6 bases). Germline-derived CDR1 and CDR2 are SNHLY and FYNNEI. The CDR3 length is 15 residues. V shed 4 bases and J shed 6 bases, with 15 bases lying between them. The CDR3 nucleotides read TGTGCCAGCAGTGGCAGGCTAGCGTGGGCCGGGGAGCTGTTTTTT. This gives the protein CASSGRLAWAGELFF.

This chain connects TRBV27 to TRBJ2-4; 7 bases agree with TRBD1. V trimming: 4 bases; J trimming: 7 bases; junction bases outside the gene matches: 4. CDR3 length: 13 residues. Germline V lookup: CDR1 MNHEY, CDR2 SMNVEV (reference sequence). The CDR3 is CASSSGRGNIQYF. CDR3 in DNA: TGTGCCAGCAGTTCGGGCAGGGGGAACATTCAGTACTTC.

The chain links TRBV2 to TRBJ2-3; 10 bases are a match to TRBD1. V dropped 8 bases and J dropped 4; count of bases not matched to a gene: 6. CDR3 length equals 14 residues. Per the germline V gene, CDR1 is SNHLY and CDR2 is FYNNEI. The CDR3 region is CASQGQGNADTQYF. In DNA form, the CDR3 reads TGTGCCAGCCAGGGACAGGGGAACGCAGATACGCAGTATTTT.

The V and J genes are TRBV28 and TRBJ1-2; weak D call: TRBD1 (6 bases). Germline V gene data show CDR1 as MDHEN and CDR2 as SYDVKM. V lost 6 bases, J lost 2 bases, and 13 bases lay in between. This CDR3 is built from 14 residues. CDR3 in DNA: TGTGCCAGCAGGAAACAGGGCCGAAACTATGGCTACACCTTC. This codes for CASRKQGRNYGYTF.

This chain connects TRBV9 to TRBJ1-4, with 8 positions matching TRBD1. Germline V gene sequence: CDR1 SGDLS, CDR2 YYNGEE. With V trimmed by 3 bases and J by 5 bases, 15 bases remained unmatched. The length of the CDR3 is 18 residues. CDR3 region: CASSATHPGQALNEKLFF. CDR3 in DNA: TGTGCCAGCAGCGCCACTCACCCGGGACAGGCCCTAAATGAAAAACTGTTTTTT. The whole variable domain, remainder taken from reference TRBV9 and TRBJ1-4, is DSGVTQTPKHLITATGQRVTLRCSPRSGDLSVYWYQQSLDQGLQFLIQYYNGEERAKGNILERFSAQQFPDLHSELNLSSLELGDSALYFCASSATHPGQALNEKLFFGSGTQLSVL.

CDR3 in DNA: TGTGCCAGCAGGCGGGGGGTCAGTGAGACCCAGTACTTC. It encodes CASRRGVSETQYF. This sequence joins TRBV7-2 and TRBJ2-5; the match to TRBD2 covers 8 bases. Germline loops: CDR1 SGHTA, CDR2 FQGNSA. The CDR3 covers 13 residues. V was clipped by 6 bases and J by 5 bases; unmatched bases: 5.

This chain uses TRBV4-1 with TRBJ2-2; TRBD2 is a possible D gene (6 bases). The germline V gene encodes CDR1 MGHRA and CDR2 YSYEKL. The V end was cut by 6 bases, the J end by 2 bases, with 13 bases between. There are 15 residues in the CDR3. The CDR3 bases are TGCGCCAGCAGGCGGGCCGGGGGTAACACCGGGGAGCTGTTTTTT. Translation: CASRRAGGNTGELFF.

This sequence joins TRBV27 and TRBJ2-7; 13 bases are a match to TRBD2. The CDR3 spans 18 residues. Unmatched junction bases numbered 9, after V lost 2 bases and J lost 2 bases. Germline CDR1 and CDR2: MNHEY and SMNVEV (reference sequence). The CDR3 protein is CASSLATRTSGRPYEQYF. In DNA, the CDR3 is TGTGCCAGCAGTTTAGCCACGAGGACTAGCGGGAGACCCTACGAGCAGTACTTC.

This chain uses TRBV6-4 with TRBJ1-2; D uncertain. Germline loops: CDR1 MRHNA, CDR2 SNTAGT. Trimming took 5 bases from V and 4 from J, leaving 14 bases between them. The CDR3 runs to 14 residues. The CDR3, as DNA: TGTGCCAGCAGTCCCAGAGAGGCCGGCTATGGCTACACCTTC. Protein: CASSPREAGYGYTF.

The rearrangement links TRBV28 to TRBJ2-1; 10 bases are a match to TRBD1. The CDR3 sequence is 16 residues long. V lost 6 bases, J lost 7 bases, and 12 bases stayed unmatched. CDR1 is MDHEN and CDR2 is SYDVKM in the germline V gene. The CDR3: CASSFQPGTGANEQFF. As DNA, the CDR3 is TGTGCCAGCAGCTTTCAACCCGGGACAGGGGCTAATGAGCAGTTCTTC.

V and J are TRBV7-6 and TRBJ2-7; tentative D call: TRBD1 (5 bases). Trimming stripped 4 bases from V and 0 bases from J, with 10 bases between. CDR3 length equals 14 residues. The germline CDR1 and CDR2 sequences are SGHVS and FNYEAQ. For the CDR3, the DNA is TGTGCCAGCAGCTCCCCAGGGATCTCCTACGAGCAGTACTTC. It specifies CASSSPGISYEQYF.